This T cell receptor beta chain comes out of a study of T-cell memory formation after mild COVID-19. Study summary: TCR clusters showed largely donor specificity.

This clonotype was seen a handful of times. The CDR3 is 15 residues long. CDR1 is MNHEY, CDR2 SVGAGI, per germline. V lost 7 bases and J 0 bases, leaving 13 bases between the germline ends. The TCR alpha and TCR beta cDNA libraries, bearing sample barcodes and UMIs, were generated by 5'RACE using constant-segment primers. One entry per CDR3 protein results from TCRdb running MiXCR on the 5' RACE reads. The sample holds around 210,000 distinct CDR3 sequences, 9.5% to 10% seen once. The sequencing input was PBMCs or a T cell subset sorted from them (not recorded which). This TCR was recovered from a man between 18 and 35 years old who had mild COVID-19 (a few samples of this study predate the infection). Cell type and time point are not known. V usage is TRBV6-5 and J usage is TRBJ2-1; D remains ambiguous. The CDR3: CASKGSSHSYNEQFF. CDR3 bases: TGTGCCAGCAAAGGAAGCTCCCACTCCTACAATGAGCAGTTCTTC.